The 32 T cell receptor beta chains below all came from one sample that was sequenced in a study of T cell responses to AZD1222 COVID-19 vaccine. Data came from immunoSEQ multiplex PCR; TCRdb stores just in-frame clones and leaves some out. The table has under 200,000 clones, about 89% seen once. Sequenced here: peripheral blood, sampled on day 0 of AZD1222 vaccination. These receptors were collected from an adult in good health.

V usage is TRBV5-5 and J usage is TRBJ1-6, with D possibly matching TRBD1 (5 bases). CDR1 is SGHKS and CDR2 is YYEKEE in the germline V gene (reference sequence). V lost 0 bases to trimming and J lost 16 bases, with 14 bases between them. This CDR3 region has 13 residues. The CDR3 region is CASSLDRGVMLHF. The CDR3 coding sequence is TGTGCCAGCAGCTTGGACAGAGGGGTAATGCTCCACTTT.

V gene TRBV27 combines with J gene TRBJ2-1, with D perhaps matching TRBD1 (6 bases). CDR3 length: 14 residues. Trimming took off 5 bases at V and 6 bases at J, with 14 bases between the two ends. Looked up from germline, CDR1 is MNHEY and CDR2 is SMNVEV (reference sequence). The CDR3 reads CASSLGTSRNEQFF. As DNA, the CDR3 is TGTGCCAGCAGTCTCGGGACATCGCGCAATGAGCAGTTCTTC.

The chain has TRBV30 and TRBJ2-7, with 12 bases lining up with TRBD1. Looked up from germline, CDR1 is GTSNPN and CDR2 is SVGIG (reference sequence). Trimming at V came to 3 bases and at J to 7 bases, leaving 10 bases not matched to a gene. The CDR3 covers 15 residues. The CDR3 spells CAWRAGTGGLWEQYF. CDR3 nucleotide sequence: TGTGCCTGGAGGGCGGGGACAGGGGGCCTCTGGGAGCAGTACTTC. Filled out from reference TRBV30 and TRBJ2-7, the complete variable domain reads SQTIHQWPATLVQPVGSPLSLECTVEGTSNPNLYWYRQAAGRGLQLLFYSVGIGQISSEVPQNLSASRPQDRQFILSSKKLLLSDSGFYLCAWRAGTGGLWEQYFGPGTRLTVT.

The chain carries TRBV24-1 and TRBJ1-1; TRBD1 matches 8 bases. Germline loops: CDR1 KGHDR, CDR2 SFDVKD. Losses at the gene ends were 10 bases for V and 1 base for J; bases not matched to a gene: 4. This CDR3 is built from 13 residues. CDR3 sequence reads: CATQTGANTEAFF. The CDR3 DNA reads TGTGCCACTCAGACAGGGGCGAACACTGAAGCTTTCTTT.

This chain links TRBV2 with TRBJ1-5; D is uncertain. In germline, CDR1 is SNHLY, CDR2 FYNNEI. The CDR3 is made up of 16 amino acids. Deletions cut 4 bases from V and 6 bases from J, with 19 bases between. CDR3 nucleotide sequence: TGTGCCAGCAGTGCCCGAGTAGGATCAGAAGGTCAGCCCCAGCATTTT. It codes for CASSARVGSEGQPQHF.

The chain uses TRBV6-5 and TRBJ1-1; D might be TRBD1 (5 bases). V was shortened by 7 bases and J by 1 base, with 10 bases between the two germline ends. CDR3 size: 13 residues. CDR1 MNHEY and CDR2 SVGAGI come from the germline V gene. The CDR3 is CASTAQANTEAFF. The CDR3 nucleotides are TGTGCCAGCACCGCACAGGCGAACACTGAAGCTTTCTTT.

The CDR3 coding sequence is TGTGCCAGCAGTTTAGCCGGGACTGTCTTATTCGGGGAGCTGTTTTTT. Translation gives CASSLAGTVLFGELFF. V gene TRBV6-2 or TRBV6-3 combines with J gene TRBJ2-2; maybe TRBD2 (6 bases). Deletions cut 4 bases from V and 7 bases from J, with 19 bases between. CDR1 is MNHEY, CDR2 SVGEGT, per germline. The CDR3 runs to 16 residues.

In DNA form, the CDR3 reads TGTGCCAGCAGTTTGGGTAGCAGCTATGAGCAGTTCTTC. Protein: CASSLGSSYEQFF. The chain employs TRBV27 and TRBJ2-1; D is unresolved. Germline lookup yields CDR1 MNHEY and CDR2 SMNVEV (reference sequence). This CDR3 spans 13 amino acids. The V and J ends lost 3 bases and 8 bases respectively, with 11 bases between them.

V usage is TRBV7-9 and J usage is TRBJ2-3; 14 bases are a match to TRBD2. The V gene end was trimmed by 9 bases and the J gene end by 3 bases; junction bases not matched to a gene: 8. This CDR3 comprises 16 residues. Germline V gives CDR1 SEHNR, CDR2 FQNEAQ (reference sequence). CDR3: CASSLGTSGGTDTQYF. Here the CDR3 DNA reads TGTGCCAGTTCGCTCGGGACTAGCGGGGGAACAGATACGCAGTATTTT.

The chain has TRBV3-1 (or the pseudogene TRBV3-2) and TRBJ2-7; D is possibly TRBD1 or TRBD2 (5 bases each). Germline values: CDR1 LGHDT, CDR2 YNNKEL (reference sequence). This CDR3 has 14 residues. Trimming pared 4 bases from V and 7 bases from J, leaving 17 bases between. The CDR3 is CASSRMGSGPEQYF. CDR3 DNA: TGTGCCAGCAGCCGAATGGGGTCGGGACCAGAGCAGTACTTC.

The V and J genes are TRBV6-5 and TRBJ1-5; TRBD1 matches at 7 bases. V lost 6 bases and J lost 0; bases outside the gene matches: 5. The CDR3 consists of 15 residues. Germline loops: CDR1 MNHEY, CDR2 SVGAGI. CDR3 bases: TGTGCCAGCAGGGCGACAGGGAATAGCAATCAGCCCCAGCATTTT. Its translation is CASRATGNSNQPQHF.

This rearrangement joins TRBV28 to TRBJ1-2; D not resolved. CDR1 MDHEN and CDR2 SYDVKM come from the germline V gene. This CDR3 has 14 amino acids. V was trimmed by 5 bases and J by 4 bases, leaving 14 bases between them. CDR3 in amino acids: CASSTRGRTYGYTF. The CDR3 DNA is TGTGCCAGCAGTACCCGCGGCAGGACCTATGGCTACACCTTC.

The CDR3 nucleotides are TGTGCCTGCACAGGCTATGGCTACACCTTC. This codes for CACTGYGYTF. The J gene is TRBJ1-2, the V gene TRBV30; weak D call: TRBD1 (5 bases). With 6 bases removed from V and 4 bases from J, the gap between germline ends came to 6 bases. The CDR3 loop spans 10 amino acids. Germline values: CDR1 GTSNPN, CDR2 SVGIG (reference sequence). The variable domain in full, with the rest retrieved from reference TRBV30 and TRBJ1-2, is SQTIHQWPATLVQPVGSPLSLECTVEGTSNPNLYWYRQAAGRGLQLLFYSVGIGQISSEVPQNLSASRPQDRQFILSSKKLLLSDSGFYLCACTGYGYTFGSGTRLTVV.

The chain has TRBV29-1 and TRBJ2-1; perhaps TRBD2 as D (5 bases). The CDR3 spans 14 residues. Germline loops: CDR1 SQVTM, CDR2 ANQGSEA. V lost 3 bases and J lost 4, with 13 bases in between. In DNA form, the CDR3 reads TGCAGCGTTGAGGTCTCTTCGGGGTACAATGAGCAGTTCTTC. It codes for CSVEVSSGYNEQFF.

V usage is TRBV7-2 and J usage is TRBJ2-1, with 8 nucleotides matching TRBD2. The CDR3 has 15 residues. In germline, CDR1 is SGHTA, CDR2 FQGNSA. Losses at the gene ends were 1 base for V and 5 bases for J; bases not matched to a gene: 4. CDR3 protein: CASSLVGTRDNEQFF. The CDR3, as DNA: TGTGCCAGCAGCTTAGTAGGGACTAGGGACAATGAGCAGTTCTTC. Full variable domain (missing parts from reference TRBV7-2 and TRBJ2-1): GAGVSQSPSNKVTEKGKDVELRCDPISGHTALYWYRQSLGQGLEFLIYFQGNSAPDKSGLPSDRFSAERTGGSVSTLTIQRTQQEDSAVYLCASSLVGTRDNEQFFGPGTRLTVL.

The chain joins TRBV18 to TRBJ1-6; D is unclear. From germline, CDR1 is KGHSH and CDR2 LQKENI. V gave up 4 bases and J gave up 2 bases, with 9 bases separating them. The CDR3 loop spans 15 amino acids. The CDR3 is CASSLRRAYNSPLHF. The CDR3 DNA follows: TGTGCCAGCTCACTTCGACGGGCCTATAATTCACCCCTCCACTTT.

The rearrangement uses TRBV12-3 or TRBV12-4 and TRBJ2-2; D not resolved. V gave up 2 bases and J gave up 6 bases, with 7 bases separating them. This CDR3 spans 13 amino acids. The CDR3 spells CASSLRVPGELFF. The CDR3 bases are TGTGCCAGCAGTTTAAGAGTCCCCGGGGAGCTGTTTTTT.

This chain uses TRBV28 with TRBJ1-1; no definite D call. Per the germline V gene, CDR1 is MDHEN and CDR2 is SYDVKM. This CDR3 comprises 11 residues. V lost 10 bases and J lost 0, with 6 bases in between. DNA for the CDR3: TGTGCCACCATTATGAACACTGAAGCTTTCTTT. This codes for CATIMNTEAFF.

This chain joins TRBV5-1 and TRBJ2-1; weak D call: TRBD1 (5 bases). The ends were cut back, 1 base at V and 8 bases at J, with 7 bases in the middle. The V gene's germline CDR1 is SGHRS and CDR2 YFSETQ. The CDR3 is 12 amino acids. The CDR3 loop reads CASSLMGHEQFF. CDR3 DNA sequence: TGCGCCAGCAGCTTGATGGGGCATGAGCAGTTCTTC.

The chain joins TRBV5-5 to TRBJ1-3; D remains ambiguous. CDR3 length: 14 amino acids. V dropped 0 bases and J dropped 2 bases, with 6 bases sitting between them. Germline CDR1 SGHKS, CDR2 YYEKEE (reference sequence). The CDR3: CASSLAGAGNTIYF. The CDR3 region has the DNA TGTGCCAGCAGCTTGGCGGGAGCTGGAAACACCATATATTTT.

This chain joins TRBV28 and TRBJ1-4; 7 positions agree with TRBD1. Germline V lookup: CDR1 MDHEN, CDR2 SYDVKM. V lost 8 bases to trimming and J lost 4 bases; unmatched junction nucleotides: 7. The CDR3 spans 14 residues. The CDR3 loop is CASRLTGLNEKLFF. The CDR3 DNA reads TGTGCCAGCCGTCTGACAGGGCTTAATGAAAAACTGTTTTTT.

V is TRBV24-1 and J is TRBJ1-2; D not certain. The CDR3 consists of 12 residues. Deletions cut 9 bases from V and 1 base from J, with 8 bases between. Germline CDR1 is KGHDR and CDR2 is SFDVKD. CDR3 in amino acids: CATQNFNYGYTF. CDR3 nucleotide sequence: TGTGCCACCCAAAACTTTAACTATGGCTACACCTTC.

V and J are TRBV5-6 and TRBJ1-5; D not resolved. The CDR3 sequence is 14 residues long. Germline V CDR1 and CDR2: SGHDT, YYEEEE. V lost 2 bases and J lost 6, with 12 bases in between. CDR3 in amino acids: CASSLSTVGQPQHF. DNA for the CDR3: TGTGCCAGCAGCTTAAGTACGGTTGGTCAGCCCCAGCATTTT. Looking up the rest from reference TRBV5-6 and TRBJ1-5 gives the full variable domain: DAGVTQSPTHLIKTRGQQVTLRCSPKSGHDTVSWYQQALGQGPQFIFQYYEEEERQRGNFPDRFSGHQFPNYSSELNVNALLLGDSALYLCASSLSTVGQPQHFGDGTRLSIL.

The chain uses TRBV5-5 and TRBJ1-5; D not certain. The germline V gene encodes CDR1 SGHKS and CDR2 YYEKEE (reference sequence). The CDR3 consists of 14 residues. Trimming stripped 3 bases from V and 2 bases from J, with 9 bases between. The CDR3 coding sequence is TGTGCCAGCAGCTACACACTTGGCAATCAGCCCCAGCATTTT. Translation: CASSYTLGNQPQHF.

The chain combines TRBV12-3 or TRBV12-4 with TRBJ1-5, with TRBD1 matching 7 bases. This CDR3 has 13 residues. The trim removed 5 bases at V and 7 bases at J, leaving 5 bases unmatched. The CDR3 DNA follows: TGTGCCAGCAGTCCGGGACAGCTACAGCCCCAGCATTTT. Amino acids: CASSPGQLQPQHF.

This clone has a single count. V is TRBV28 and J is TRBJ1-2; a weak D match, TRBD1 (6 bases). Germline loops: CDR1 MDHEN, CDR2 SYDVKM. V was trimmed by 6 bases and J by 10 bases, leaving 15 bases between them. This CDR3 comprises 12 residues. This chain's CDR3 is CASRPSTGFYTF. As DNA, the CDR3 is TGTGCCAGCAGACCCAGTACAGGGTTCTACACCTTC.

In DNA form, the CDR3 reads TGTGCCAGCAGCTTAGAGCTAGTAGGGGCCGGGGAGCTGTTTTTT. Its translation: CASSLELVGAGELFF. V and J are TRBV11-2 and TRBJ2-2, with a possible D match to TRBD1 (5 bases). Per the germline V gene, CDR1 is SGHAT and CDR2 is FQNNGV. V was pared by 0 bases and J by 6 bases, with 11 bases between. CDR3 length equals 15 residues.

CDR3 nucleotide sequence: TGTGCCAGCAGCTCAGGTACCAGGGTAAGAATAGCTTTCTTT. This codes for CASSSGTRVRIAFF. V usage is TRBV11-2 and J usage is TRBJ1-1; D is perhaps TRBD1 (5 bases). The CDR3 totals 14 residues. Germline V gene data show CDR1 as SGHAT and CDR2 as FQNNGV. Trimming shortened V by 4 bases and J by 10 bases, and 19 bases separated the two germline ends. Together with reference TRBV11-2 and TRBJ1-1, the CDR3 gives the full variable domain: EAGVAQSPRYKIIEKRQSVAFWCNPISGHATLYWYQQILGQGPKLLIQFQNNGVVDDSQLPKDRFSAERLKGVDSTLKIQPAKLEDSAVYLCASSSGTRVRIAFFGQGTRLTVV.

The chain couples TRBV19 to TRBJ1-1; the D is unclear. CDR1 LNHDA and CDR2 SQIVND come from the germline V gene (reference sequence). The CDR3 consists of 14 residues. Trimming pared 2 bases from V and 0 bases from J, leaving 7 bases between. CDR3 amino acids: CASSITGMNTEAFF. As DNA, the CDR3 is TGTGCCAGTAGTATAACGGGGATGAACACTGAAGCTTTCTTT.

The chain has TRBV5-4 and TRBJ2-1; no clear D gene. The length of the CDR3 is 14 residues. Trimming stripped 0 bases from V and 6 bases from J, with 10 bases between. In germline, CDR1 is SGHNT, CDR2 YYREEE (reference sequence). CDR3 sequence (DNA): TGTGCCAGCAGCTTGGGTTTAACGTTCAATGAGCAGTTCTTC. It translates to CASSLGLTFNEQFF.

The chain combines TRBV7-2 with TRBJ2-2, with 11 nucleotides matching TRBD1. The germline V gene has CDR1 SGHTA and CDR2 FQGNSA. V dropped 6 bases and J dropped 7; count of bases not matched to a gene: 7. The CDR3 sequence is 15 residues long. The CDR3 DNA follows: TGTGCCAGCAGTCAGGGACAGGGGGTTGGCGGGGAGCTGTTTTTT. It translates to CASSQGQGVGGELFF.

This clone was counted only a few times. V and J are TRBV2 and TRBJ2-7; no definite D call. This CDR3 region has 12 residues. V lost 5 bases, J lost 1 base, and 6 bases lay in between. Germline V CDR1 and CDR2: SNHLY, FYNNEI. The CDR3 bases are TGTGCCAGCAGTAGCTTTTCCTACGAGCAGTACTTC. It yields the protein CASSSFSYEQYF.